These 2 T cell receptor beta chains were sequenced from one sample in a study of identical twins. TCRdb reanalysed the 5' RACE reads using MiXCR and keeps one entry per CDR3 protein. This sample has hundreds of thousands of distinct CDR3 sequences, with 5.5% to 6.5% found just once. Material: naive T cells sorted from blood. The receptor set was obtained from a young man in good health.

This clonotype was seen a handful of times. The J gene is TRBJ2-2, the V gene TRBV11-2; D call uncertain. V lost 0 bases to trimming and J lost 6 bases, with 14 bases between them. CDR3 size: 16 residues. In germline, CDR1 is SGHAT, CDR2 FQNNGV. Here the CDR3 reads CASSLEASAGSGELFF. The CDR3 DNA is TGTGCCAGCAGCTTAGAGGCGTCTGCCGGCTCCGGGGAGCTGTTTTTT. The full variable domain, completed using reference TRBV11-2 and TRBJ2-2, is EAGVAQSPRYKIIEKRQSVAFWCNPISGHATLYWYQQILGQGPKLLIQFQNNGVVDDSQLPKDRFSAERLKGVDSTLKIQPAKLEDSAVYLCASSLEASAGSGELFFGEGSRLTVL.

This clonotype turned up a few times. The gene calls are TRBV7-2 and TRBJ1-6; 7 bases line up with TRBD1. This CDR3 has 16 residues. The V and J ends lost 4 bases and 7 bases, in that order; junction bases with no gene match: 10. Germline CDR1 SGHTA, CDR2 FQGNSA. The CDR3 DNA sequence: TGTGCCAGCAGCTCGACGAGACAGGGAAGGAATTCACCCCTCCACTTT. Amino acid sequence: CASSSTRQGRNSPLHF.